The 3 T cell receptor beta chains listed next were all sequenced from one sample in a study of T cell repertoires in cytomegalovirus infection. Each CDR3 protein gets one entry after TCRdb re-called the reads with MiXCR. The sample records about 900,000 distinct CDR3 sequences, around a third being singletons. No antigen is known for these receptors. Sequencing used cultured CD8+ T cells from PBMCs, obtained from culture after CMV antigen stimulation. The source is a human donor in good health (CMV status not recorded). Some clones in this sample may be carry-over from other donors' samples.

This clonotype showed up just a few times. The CDR3 loop is CASSLESRSSFNSPLHF. The CDR3 DNA reads as TGTGCCAGCAGTTTAGAGTCCAGATCTTCTTTTAATTCACCCCTCCACTTT. The rearrangement uses TRBV27 and TRBJ1-6; D gene ambiguous. CDR3 length: 17 amino acids. Trimming stripped 2 bases from V and 6 bases from J, with 17 bases between. Per the germline V gene, CDR1 is MNHEY and CDR2 is SMNVEV (reference sequence).

Ten or more counts support this clonotype. The chain employs TRBV24-1 and TRBJ1-1; D remains ambiguous. Germline V lookup: CDR1 KGHDR, CDR2 SFDVKD. This CDR3 spans 12 amino acids. V was shortened by 2 bases and J by 10 bases, with 10 bases between the two germline ends. DNA for the CDR3: TGTGCCACCAGTGATTGGGAGGGATTAGCTTTCTTT. This encodes CATSDWEGLAFF.

V usage is TRBV4-1 and J usage is TRBJ2-5, with 12 bases fitting TRBD2. With 0 bases clipped from V and 1 base from J, the junction kept 6 bases outside the gene matches. The CDR3 loop spans 18 amino acids. Germline lookup yields CDR1 MGHRA and CDR2 YSYEKL. The CDR3 region has the DNA TGCGCCAGCAGCCAAGACCCGGAACTAGCGGGGGGCCAAGAGACCCAGTACTTC. Its translation is CASSQDPELAGGQETQYF.